This TCR beta chain was identified during a study of tumor-infiltrating lymphocytes in oesophageal squamous cell carcinoma (dated by TCRdb to 2016 to 2018). V is clipped by 5 bases and J by 2 bases, and the sequence between their germline boundaries is 8 bases long. The CDR3 measures 13 amino acids from cysteine to phenylalanine. Solely the CDR3 DNA is kept, with 39 bases framed from the first base. CDR1 and CDR2 (SGHDT, YYEEEE) derive from the germline V gene. This clonotype was detected a few times. Its antigen specificity is not known. The sample holds no much larger clone one base away, and base qualities are not on file. The library was prepared using PCR. Sequencing was carried out with an Illumina HiSeq 2000. The raw public data were reprocessed by TCRdb itself: fastp quality trimming at Q25, MiXCR clonotype calling, in-frame beta chains only. Rows are combined by CDR3 protein, so each entry shows the most common genes and DNA. Present in this sample are thousands of distinct CDR3 sequences, less than 20% of which were seen just once. Together, the top ten hold more than 10% of the sample.

Here the chain combines TRBV5-6 and TRBJ1-3; the D gene identity is not certain. This TCR was sampled from a male donor with esophageal squamous cell carcinoma. Sequencing used blood. The DNA sequence is as follows: TGTGCCAGCAGTTTACTCACTGGAAACACCATATATTTT. This codes for CASSLLTGNTIYF.